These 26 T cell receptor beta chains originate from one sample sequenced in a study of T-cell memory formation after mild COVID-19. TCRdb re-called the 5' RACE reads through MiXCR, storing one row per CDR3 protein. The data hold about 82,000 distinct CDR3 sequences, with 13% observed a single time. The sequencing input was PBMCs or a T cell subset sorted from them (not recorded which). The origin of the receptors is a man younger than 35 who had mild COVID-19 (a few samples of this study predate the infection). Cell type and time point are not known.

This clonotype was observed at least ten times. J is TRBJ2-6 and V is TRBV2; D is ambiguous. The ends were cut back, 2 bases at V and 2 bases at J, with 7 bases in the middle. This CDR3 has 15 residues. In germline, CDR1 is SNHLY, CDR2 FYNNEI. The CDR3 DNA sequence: TGTGCCAGCAGTGAATCGGACGCTGGGGCCAACGTCCTGACTTTC. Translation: CASSESDAGANVLTF. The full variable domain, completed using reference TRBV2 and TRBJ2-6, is EPEVTQTPSHQVTQMGQEVILRCVPISNHLYFYWYRQILGQKVEFLVSFYNNEISEKSEIFDDQFSVERPDGSNFTLKIRSTKLEDSAMYFCASSESDAGANVLTFGAGSRLTVL.

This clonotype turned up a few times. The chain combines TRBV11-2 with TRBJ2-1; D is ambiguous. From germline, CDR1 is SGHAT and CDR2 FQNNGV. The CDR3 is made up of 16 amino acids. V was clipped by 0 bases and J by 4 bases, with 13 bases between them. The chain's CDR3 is CASSLETGPPYNEQFF. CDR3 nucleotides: TGTGCCAGCAGCTTAGAAACCGGGCCACCGTACAATGAGCAGTTCTTC.

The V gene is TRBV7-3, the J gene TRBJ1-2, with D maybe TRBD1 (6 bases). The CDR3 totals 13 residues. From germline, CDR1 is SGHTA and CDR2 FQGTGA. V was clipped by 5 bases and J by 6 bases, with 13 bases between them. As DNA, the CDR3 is TGTGCCAGCAGCCCCCCCGGGGGCCATGGCTACACCTTC. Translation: CASSPPGGHGYTF.

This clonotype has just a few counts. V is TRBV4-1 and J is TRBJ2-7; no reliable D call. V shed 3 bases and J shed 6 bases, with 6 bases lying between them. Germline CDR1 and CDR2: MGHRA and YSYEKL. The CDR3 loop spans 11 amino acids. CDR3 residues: CASSQGTEQYF. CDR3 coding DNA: TGCGCCAGCAGCCAGGGAACCGAGCAGTACTTC.

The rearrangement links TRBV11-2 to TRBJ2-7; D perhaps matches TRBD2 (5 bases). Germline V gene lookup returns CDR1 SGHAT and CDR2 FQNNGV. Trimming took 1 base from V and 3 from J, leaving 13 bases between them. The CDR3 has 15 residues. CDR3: CASSLAPSTNYEQYV. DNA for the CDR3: TGTGCCAGCAGCTTAGCACCTAGCACAAACTACGAGCAGTACGTC.

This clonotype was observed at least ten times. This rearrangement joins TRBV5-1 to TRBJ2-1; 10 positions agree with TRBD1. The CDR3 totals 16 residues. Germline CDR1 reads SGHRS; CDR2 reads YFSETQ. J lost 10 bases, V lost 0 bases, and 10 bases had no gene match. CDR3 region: CASSLAPGQGIREQFF. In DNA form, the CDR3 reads TGCGCCAGCAGCTTGGCCCCGGGACAGGGGATAAGGGAGCAGTTCTTC.

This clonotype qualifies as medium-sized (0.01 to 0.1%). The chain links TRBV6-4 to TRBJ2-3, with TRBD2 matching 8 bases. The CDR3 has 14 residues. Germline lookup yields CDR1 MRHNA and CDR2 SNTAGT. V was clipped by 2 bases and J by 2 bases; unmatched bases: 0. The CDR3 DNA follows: TGTGCCAGCAGTGACGGACTAGCCACAGATACGCAGTATTTT. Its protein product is CASSDGLATDTQYF.

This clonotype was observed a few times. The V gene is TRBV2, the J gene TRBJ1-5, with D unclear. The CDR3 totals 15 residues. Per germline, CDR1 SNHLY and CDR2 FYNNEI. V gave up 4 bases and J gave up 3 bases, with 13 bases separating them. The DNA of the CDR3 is TGTGCCAGCAGTGGAGGGTTGAGGAACAATCAGCCCCAGCATTTT. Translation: CASSGGLRNNQPQHF.

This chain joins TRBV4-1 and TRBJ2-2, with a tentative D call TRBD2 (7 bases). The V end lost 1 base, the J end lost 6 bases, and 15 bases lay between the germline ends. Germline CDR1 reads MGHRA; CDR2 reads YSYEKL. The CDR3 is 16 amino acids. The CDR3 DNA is TGCGCCAGCAGCCAAGGGCTGAGGGGGGGTGCCGGGGAGCTGTTTTTT. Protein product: CASSQGLRGGAGELFF.

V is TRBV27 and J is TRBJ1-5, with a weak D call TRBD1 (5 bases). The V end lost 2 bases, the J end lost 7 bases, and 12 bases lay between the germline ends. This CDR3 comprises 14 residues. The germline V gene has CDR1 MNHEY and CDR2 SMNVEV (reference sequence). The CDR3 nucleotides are TGTGCCAGCAGTTTAGGCAGGGTTGGCCAGCCCCAGCATTTT. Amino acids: CASSLGRVGQPQHF.

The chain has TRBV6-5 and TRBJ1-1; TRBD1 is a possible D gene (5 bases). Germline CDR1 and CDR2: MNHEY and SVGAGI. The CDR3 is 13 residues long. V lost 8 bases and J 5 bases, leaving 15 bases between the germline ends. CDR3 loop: CASSPGGGTEAFF. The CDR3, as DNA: TGTGCCAGCTCCCCGGGGGGAGGGACTGAAGCTTTCTTT.

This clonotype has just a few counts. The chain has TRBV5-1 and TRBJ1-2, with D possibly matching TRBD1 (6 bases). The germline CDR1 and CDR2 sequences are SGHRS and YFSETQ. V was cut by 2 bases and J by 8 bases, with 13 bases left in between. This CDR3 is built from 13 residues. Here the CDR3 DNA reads TGCGCCAGCAGCTTCGGGACAAGTTACGGCTACACCTTC. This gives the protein CASSFGTSYGYTF.

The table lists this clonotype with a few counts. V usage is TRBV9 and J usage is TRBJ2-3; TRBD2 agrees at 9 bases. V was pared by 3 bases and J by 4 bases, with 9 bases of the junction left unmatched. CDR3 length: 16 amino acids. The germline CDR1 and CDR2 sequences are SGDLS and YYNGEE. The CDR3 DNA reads TGTGCCAGCAGCGCCTCCGTAGCGGGGGTATCAGATACGCAGTATTTT. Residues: CASSASVAGVSDTQYF.

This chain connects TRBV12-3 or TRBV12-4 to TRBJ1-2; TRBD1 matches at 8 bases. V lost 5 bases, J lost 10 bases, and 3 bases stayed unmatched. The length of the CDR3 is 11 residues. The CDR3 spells CASSQTGAYTF. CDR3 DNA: TGTGCCAGCAGTCAGACAGGGGCCTACACCTTC.

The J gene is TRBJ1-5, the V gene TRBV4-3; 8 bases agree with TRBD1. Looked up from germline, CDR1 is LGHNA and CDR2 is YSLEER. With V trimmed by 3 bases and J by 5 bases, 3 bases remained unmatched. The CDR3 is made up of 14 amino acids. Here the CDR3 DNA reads TGCGCCAGCAGCCATGGACAGGGTGATCAGCCCCAGCATTTT. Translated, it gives CASSHGQGDQPQHF.

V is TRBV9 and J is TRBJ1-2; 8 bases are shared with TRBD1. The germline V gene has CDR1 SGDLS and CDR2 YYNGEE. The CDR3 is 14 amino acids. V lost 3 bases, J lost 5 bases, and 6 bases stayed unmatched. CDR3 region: CASSGDRGLYGYTF. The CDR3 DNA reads TGTGCCAGCAGCGGAGACAGGGGTTTATATGGCTACACCTTC. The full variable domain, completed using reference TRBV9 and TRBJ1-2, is DSGVTQTPKHLITATGQRVTLRCSPRSGDLSVYWYQQSLDQGLQFLIQYYNGEERAKGNILERFSAQQFPDLHSELNLSSLELGDSALYFCASSGDRGLYGYTFGSGTRLTVV.

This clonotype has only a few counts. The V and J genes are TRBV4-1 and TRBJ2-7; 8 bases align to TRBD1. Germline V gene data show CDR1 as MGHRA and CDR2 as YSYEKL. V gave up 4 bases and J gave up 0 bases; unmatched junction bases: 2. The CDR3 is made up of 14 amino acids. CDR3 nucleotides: TGCGCCAGCAGCCCCGGACAGGGCTCCTACGAGCAGTACTTC. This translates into CASSPGQGSYEQYF.

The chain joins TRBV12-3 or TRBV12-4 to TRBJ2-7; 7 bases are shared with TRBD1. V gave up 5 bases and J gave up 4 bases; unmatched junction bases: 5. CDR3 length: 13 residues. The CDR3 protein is CASSIAGGYEQYF. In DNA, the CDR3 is TGTGCCAGCAGTATCGCAGGGGGATACGAGCAGTACTTC.

The CDR3 here is CASSLSAYSSYNEQFF. CDR3 in DNA: TGTGCCAGCAGTTTAAGTGCTTACAGCTCCTACAATGAGCAGTTCTTC. This chain connects TRBV12-3 or TRBV12-4 to TRBJ2-1, with unresolved D. V lost 2 bases and J lost 0, with 11 bases in between. The CDR3 has 16 amino acids.

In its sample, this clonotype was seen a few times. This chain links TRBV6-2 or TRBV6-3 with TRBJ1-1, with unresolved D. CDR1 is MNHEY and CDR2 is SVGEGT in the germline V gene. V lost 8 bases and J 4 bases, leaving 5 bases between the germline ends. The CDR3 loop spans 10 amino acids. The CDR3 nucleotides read TGTGCCAGCGAGGGCACTGAAGCTTTCTTT. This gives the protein CASEGTEAFF.

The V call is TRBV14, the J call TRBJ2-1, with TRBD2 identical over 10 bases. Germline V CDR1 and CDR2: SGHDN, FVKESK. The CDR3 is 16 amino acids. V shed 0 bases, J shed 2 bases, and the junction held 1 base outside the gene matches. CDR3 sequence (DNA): TGTGCCAGCAGCCAAGAACTAGCGGGGACCTACAATGAGCAGTTCTTC. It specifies CASSQELAGTYNEQFF.

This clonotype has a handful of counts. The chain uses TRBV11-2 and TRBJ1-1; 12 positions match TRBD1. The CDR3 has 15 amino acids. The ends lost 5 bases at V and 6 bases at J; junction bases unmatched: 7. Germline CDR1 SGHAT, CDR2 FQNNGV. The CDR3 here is CASSQGDRGPPEAFF. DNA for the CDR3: TGTGCCAGCAGCCAAGGGGACAGGGGGCCTCCTGAAGCTTTCTTT.

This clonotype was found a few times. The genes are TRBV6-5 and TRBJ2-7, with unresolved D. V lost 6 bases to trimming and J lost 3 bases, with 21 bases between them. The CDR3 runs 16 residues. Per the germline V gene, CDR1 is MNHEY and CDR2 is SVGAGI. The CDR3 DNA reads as TGTGCCAGCAGCCACCCCAGAGCAACTACGGGCTACGAGCAGTACTTC. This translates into CASSHPRATTGYEQYF.

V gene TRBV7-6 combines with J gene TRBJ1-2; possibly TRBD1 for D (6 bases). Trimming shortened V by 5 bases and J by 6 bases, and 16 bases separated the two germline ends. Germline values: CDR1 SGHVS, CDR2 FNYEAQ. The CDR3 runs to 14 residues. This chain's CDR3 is CASSPVATGHGYTF. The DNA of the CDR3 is TGTGCCAGCAGCCCCGTAGCGACAGGCCATGGCTACACCTTC. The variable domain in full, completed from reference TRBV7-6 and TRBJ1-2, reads GAGVSQSPRYKVTKRGQDVALRCDPISGHVSLYWYRQALGQGPEFLTYFNYEAQQDKSGLPNDRFSAERPEGSISTLTIQRTEQRDSAMYRCASSPVATGHGYTFGSGTRLTVV.

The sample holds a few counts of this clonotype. The CDR3 sequence: CASTPPGGGETQYF. Written as DNA, the CDR3 is TGTGCCAGCACCCCCCCGGGGGGTGGAGAGACCCAGTACTTC. The chain recombines TRBV7-2 with TRBJ2-5; TRBD2 agrees at 7 bases. After removal of 7 bases from V and 4 bases from J, the junction contained 9 bases not matched to a gene. The CDR3 loop spans 14 amino acids. Germline V lookup: CDR1 SGHTA, CDR2 FQGNSA.

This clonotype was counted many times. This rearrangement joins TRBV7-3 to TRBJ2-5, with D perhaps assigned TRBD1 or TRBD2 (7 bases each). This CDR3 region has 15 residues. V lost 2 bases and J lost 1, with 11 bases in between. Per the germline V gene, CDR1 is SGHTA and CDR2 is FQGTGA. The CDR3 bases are TGTGCCAGCAGCTTACAGGGGGGGATCCAAGAGACCCAGTACTTC. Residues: CASSLQGGIQETQYF.